This T cell receptor beta chain was observed in a study of blood T cell repertoires in COVID-19. Study context: Sites in the United States, Italy and Spain provided acute and convalescent COVID-19 samples. PBMCs, B-cell-depleted T cells, or T cells were the source of the cDNA or gDNA that made up the material.

CDR1 and CDR2 from the germline V gene are SGHKS and YYEKEE (reference sequence). This CDR3 spans 15 amino acids. V lost 0 bases and J lost 0, with 8 bases in between. In the original analysis: By means of reference gene primer amplification, nucleated cell counts were estimated. Measured with immunoSEQ multiplex PCR; TCRdb has only the in-frame clones, and not every one. Clonal size and the V and J genes are those of that table, whereas D and trimming came from the DNA. The profile covers about 370,000 clones, with about 90% appearing a single time and around 2.8% taken by the ten largest. Patients of the Seattle cohort, enrolled during active infection, were followed longitudinally.

The material sequenced was peripheral blood. This clonotype was sampled from a woman in her 30s with COVID-19, enrolled during active disease. J is TRBJ2-3 and V is TRBV5-5; tentatively, D is TRBD2 (6 bases). The CDR3 coding sequence is TGTGCCAGCAGCTTGGGAGGAGGGAGCACAGATACGCAGTATTTT. The encoded protein is CASSLGGGSTDTQYF.